The present T cell receptor beta chain was sequenced within a study of T cell changes during pregnancy in multiple sclerosis. This clone was recorded once. The data were produced by immunoSEQ multiplex PCR, yet TCRdb's version contains in-frame clones alone and is incomplete. The sample has 70,000 or so clones; approximately 91% are singletons. With 7 bases removed from V and 2 bases from J, the gap between germline ends came to 16 bases. The CDR3 consists of 15 residues. CDR1 is SNHLY and CDR2 is FYNNEI in the germline V gene. The chain carries TRBV2 and TRBJ2-3, with D perhaps matching TRBD2 (6 bases). This sequence originates from a female donor with multiple sclerosis, enrolled in a pregnancy study. The sample here was peripheral blood, taken in the third trimester of pregnancy. For the CDR3, the DNA is TGTGCCAGCATACCGCGGGGTTTAGTCACAGATACGCAGTATTTT. Protein: CASIPRGLVTDTQYF.